One and the same sample provided the 20 T cell receptor beta chains below, sequenced in a study of blood T cell repertoires in COVID-19. Only in-frame clones appear in the TCRdb table, and some are missing; sequencing was by immunoSEQ multiplex PCR. The sample lists around 68,000 clones; 75% to 90% were seen once. The sample comprised peripheral blood. Receptors were obtained from a middle-aged man with active COVID-19.

The chain couples TRBV19 to TRBJ1-3; D unresolved. This CDR3 is 15 amino acids long. Trimming removed 1 base from V and 4 bases from J, with 11 bases in between. Germline CDR1 reads LNHDA; CDR2 reads SQIVND (reference sequence). The CDR3 region is CASSIATVRGNTIYF. CDR3 DNA: TGTGCCAGTAGTATAGCCACAGTACGCGGAAACACCATATATTTT.

V and J are TRBV29-1 and TRBJ2-1; tentative D call: TRBD1 (5 bases). The CDR3 covers 13 residues. Trimming removed 7 bases at V and 12 bases at J, with 22 bases between. CDR1 SQVTM and CDR2 ANQGSEA come from the germline V gene. CDR3 in amino acids: CSDVGQSDLRQFF. The CDR3 coding sequence is TGCAGCGATGTCGGACAATCGGACCTAAGGCAGTTCTTC.

The genes are TRBV5-5 and TRBJ1-2, with TRBD1 identical over 7 bases. From germline, CDR1 is SGHKS and CDR2 YYEKEE (reference sequence). The CDR3 consists of 14 residues. V shed 7 bases and J 5 bases; nucleotides not matched to a gene: 11. This chain's CDR3 is CASVETGWGYGYTF. CDR3 in DNA: TGTGCCAGCGTCGAGACAGGGTGGGGGTATGGCTACACCTTC.

This clone came up a few times. The V and J genes are TRBV29-1 and TRBJ2-5; 12 bases agree with TRBD2. The ends lost 3 bases at V and 5 bases at J; junction bases unmatched: 7. CDR3 length: 15 amino acids. Germline CDR1 is SQVTM and CDR2 is ANQGSEA. The CDR3 reads CSVDMASGGVETQYF. The CDR3 DNA is TGCAGCGTTGATATGGCTAGCGGGGGGGTTGAGACCCAGTACTTC.

The sample holds a few counts of this clone. The V call is TRBV7-9, the J call TRBJ1-1; 8 nucleotides match TRBD1. CDR3 size: 14 residues. J was trimmed by 1 base and V by 3 bases; bases with no gene match: 1. Germline lookup yields CDR1 SEHNR and CDR2 FQNEAQ (reference sequence). The CDR3 loop reads CASSFGTGNTEAFF. The DNA for the CDR3 is TGTGCCAGCAGCTTCGGGACAGGGAACACTGAAGCTTTCTTT.

In DNA form, the CDR3 reads TGTGCCACCAGCTCACAAGCCGGGACAGGGGACGCGCAGGCTTTCTTT. It specifies CATSSQAGTGDAQAFF. V and J are TRBV15 and TRBJ1-1; 10 nucleotides align to TRBD1. The CDR3 runs to 16 residues. J lost 11 bases, V lost 5 bases, and 17 bases had no gene match. Germline CDR1 reads LNHNV; CDR2 reads YYDKDF (reference sequence).

This clone was detected once. V gene TRBV14 combines with J gene TRBJ2-1; 9 bases align to TRBD2. The CDR3 consists of 16 residues. The V gene's germline CDR1 is SGHDN and CDR2 FVKESK. The V and J ends lost 1 base and 4 bases, in that order; junction bases with no gene match: 5. CDR3 residues: CASSQGLAGIYNEQFF. The DNA for the CDR3 is TGTGCCAGCAGCCAAGGTCTAGCGGGGATTTACAATGAGCAGTTCTTC.

The gene calls are TRBV6-6 and TRBJ2-7, with 7 nucleotides matching TRBD2. Germline V gene lookup returns CDR1 MNHNY and CDR2 SVGAGI (reference sequence). Losses at the gene ends were 2 bases for V and 6 bases for J; bases not matched to a gene: 1. The CDR3 spans 12 residues. The CDR3 DNA is TGTGCCAGCAGTTACGGACTAGTCGAGCAGTACTTC. Protein sequence: CASSYGLVEQYF.

The V and J genes are TRBV6-1 and TRBJ2-1; tentatively, D is TRBD2 (6 bases). Germline CDR1 and CDR2: MNHNS and SASEGT. V was pared by 1 base and J by 4 bases, with 11 bases between. The CDR3 has 15 amino acids. CDR3 region: CASSEGTGVYNEQFF. DNA of the CDR3: TGTGCCAGCAGTGAAGGAACGGGAGTTTACAATGAGCAGTTCTTC.

This chain joins TRBV12-3 or TRBV12-4 and TRBJ1-1; tentatively, D is TRBD1 (6 bases). Trimming shortened V by 0 bases and J by 4 bases, and 6 bases separated the two germline ends. The CDR3 is 13 residues long. The CDR3 sequence: CASSLAGGTEAFF. CDR3 sequence (DNA): TGTGCCAGCAGTTTAGCAGGGGGCACTGAAGCTTTCTTT.

The V and J genes are TRBV4-1 and TRBJ2-3; 9 bases are a match to TRBD2. In germline, CDR1 is MGHRA, CDR2 YSYEKL. J gave up 0 bases and V 2 bases, and 21 bases lay outside the gene matches. This CDR3 is 22 amino acids long. The CDR3 sequence is CASSQQRGASGVPAGSTDTQYF. The CDR3 DNA follows: TGCGCCAGCAGCCAACAGAGGGGCGCTAGCGGGGTACCGGCAGGTAGCACAGATACGCAGTATTTT.

This sequence joins TRBV6-5 and TRBJ1-2; D is perhaps TRBD1 (6 bases). The germline V gene encodes CDR1 MNHEY and CDR2 SVGAGI. V lost 2 bases and J lost 5, with 12 bases in between. The CDR3 consists of 14 residues. CDR3 protein: CASSYSGGRYGYTF. The CDR3, as DNA: TGTGCCAGCAGTTACAGTGGGGGCCGGTATGGCTACACCTTC.

The chain links TRBV7-9 to TRBJ1-1, with TRBD1 identical over 7 bases. Trimming took 5 bases from V and 4 from J; bases not matched to a gene: 4. The CDR3 loop spans 13 amino acids. The germline V gene encodes CDR1 SEHNR and CDR2 FQNEAQ (reference sequence). Here the CDR3 reads CASSPTGSTEAFF. In nucleotides, the CDR3 is TGTGCCAGCAGCCCGACAGGGAGCACTGAAGCTTTCTTT.

The J gene is TRBJ2-7, the V gene TRBV28; possibly TRBD1 for D (6 bases). The CDR3 consists of 14 residues. Trimming took off 5 bases at V and 2 bases at J, with 13 bases between the two ends. CDR1 is MDHEN, CDR2 SYDVKM, per germline. For the CDR3, the DNA is TGTGCCAGCAGTGGGGGACACGGGGCCTACGAGCAGTACTTC. This translates into CASSGGHGAYEQYF.

This rearrangement joins TRBV29-1 to TRBJ1-1; D is uncertain. Looked up from germline, CDR1 is SQVTM and CDR2 is ANQGSEA. V was shortened by 0 bases and J by 6 bases, with 8 bases between the two germline ends. The length of the CDR3 is 12 residues. The CDR3 loop reads CSVEDSGPEAFF. DNA for the CDR3: TGCAGCGTTGAAGATAGCGGGCCTGAAGCTTTCTTT.

The rearrangement uses TRBV3-1 (or the pseudogene TRBV3-2) and TRBJ2-1, with 9 bases identical to TRBD2. This CDR3 is 16 amino acids long. Germline V gene data show CDR1 as LGHDT and CDR2 as YNNKEL (reference sequence). Unmatched junction bases numbered 5, after V lost 1 base and J lost 4 bases. CDR3 residues: CASSQGLRGGYNEQFF. CDR3 nucleotides: TGTGCCAGCAGCCAAGGTCTGCGGGGGGGTTACAATGAGCAGTTCTTC.

The chain recombines TRBV11-2 with TRBJ2-7, with 8 nucleotides matching TRBD1. V lost 5 bases, J lost 2 bases, and 11 bases stayed unmatched. CDR1 is SGHAT and CDR2 is FQNNGV in the germline V gene. The CDR3 is made up of 16 amino acids. CDR3 in DNA: TGTGCCAGCAGCCTAAAACGGACAGGGATCCCCTACGAGCAGTACTTC. This sequence encodes CASSLKRTGIPYEQYF.

The chain links TRBV27 to TRBJ1-1; the D gene is possibly TRBD1 (5 bases). Looked up from germline, CDR1 is MNHEY and CDR2 is SMNVEV (reference sequence). The V end lost 3 bases, the J end lost 6 bases, and 14 bases lay between the germline ends. The length of the CDR3 is 14 residues. CDR3 sequence (DNA): TGTGCCAGCAGTTTCTACAGCATGGGGCCTGAAGCTTTCTTT. It encodes CASSFYSMGPEAFF.

V and J are TRBV4-1 and TRBJ1-1, with D possibly being TRBD1 (5 bases). The CDR3 sequence is 14 residues long. Per the germline V gene, CDR1 is MGHRA and CDR2 is YSYEKL. V was cut by 1 base and J by 10 bases, with 16 bases left in between. The CDR3 protein is CASSQGRQGLRAFF. As DNA, the CDR3 is TGCGCCAGCAGCCAAGGTCGGCAGGGCCTTCGAGCTTTCTTT.

The J gene is TRBJ2-7, the V gene TRBV14; the match to TRBD2 covers 10 bases. The trim removed 0 bases at V and 6 bases at J, leaving 5 bases unmatched. Germline CDR1 reads SGHDN; CDR2 reads FVKESK. This CDR3 contains 15 residues. CDR3 region: CASSQDSVAGGEQYF. Here the CDR3 DNA reads TGTGCCAGCAGCCAAGATAGCGTAGCGGGGGGCGAGCAGTACTTC. The full variable domain, rest sourced from reference TRBV14 and TRBJ2-7, is EAGVTQFPSHSVIEKGQTVTLRCDPISGHDNLYWYRRVMGKEIKFLLHFVKESKQDESGMPNNRFLAERTGGTYSTLKVQPAELEDSGVYFCASSQDSVAGGEQYFGPGTRLTVT.